This TCR beta chain was retrieved from a study of naive and memory T cell subsets. Points from the study as a whole: The RNA method is potentially sensitive to activation and differentiation changes. Tuberculin site TCR excess was interpreted as type IV hypersensitivity infiltration.

The treatment: skin biopsy from PPD injection site in Mantoux-positive individual. TCR cDNA received a 3' ligated oligonucleotide that carried a UMI. Amplification of ligated cDNA took four PCR rounds with SP2 and nested alpha and beta constant primers. Reverse transcription of blood and skin TCR RNA was primed at alpha and beta constant regions. TCRdb reprocessed the UMI-ligation and nested PCR reads with MiXCR, giving one entry per CDR3 protein. The table has under 35,000 distinct CDR3 sequences, less than 8.5% seen once. The CDR3 is 20 amino acids. In germline, CDR1 is DFQATT, CDR2 SNEGSKA (reference sequence). V trimming: 0 bases; J trimming: 0 bases; junction bases outside the gene matches: 14. This clonotype was detected only a few times. What it recognizes is unknown.

This TCR came from an adult in good health. Sequenced here: skin, sampled from a tuberculin skin test site. The chain couples TRBV20-1 to TRBJ2-2, with 9 nucleotides matching TRBD2. The CDR3 region is CSARDVKGNGGGANTGELFF. As DNA, the CDR3 is TGCAGTGCTAGAGATGTTAAGGGAAACGGCGGGGGGGCGAACACCGGGGAGCTGTTTTTT.